This entry lists 16 T cell receptor beta chains sequenced from one sample in a study of cytomegalovirus exposure and HLA in healthy donors. 60 Vbeta and 13 Jbeta primers were used in PCR. Assay: immunoSEQ multiplex PCR; the TCRdb copy retains only in-frame clones and omits some. The sample consists of more than 100,000 clones, roughly 79% of them appearing once. Sequenced input: PBMCs. The receptors were sampled from a man aged 50 to 59 in good health and CMV-seropositive.

Concerning this clone itself: This sample also contains other DNA sequences that code for the same CDR3. This chain connects TRBV18 to TRBJ2-7; D uncertain. The CDR3 is 13 residues long. CDR1 and CDR2 (germline): KGHSH, LQKENI. The V gene lost 2 bases and the J gene lost 0 bases, with 5 bases spanning the gap. CDR3 in amino acids: CASSPSSSYEQYF. The CDR3 DNA sequence: TGTGCCAGCTCACCATCCAGCTCCTACGAGCAGTACTTC.

This clone was found once. The chain couples TRBV7-6 to TRBJ2-7, with 8 bases lining up with TRBD1. This CDR3 contains 17 residues. Germline-derived CDR1 and CDR2 are SGHVS and FNYEAQ. The V and J ends lost 0 bases and 2 bases, in that order; junction bases with no gene match: 9. The DNA of the CDR3 is TGTGCCAGCAGCTTAGCGCCAAGGACAGGGACACCCTACGAGCAGTACTTC. This encodes CASSLAPRTGTPYEQYF.

This clone was seen more than once but under ten times. V gene TRBV28 combines with J gene TRBJ2-7; a weak D match, TRBD2 (5 bases). CDR1 is MDHEN, CDR2 SYDVKM, per germline. Trimming shortened V by 2 bases and J by 7 bases, and 18 bases separated the two germline ends. The CDR3 runs 15 residues. Here the CDR3 DNA reads TGTGCCAGCAGTTTAATGACTATCAGTACGGGGGAGCAGTACTTC. Translation: CASSLMTISTGEQYF.

This clone was picked up a small number of times. The chain recombines TRBV6-5 with TRBJ1-1; TRBD1 aligns across 9 bases. This CDR3 comprises 14 residues. Trimming took 10 bases from V and 4 from J; bases not matched to a gene: 10. Germline values: CDR1 MNHEY, CDR2 SVGAGI. The CDR3: CATTGGQGVTEAFF. CDR3 nucleotide sequence: TGTGCCACAACTGGGGGACAGGGCGTCACTGAAGCTTTCTTT.

The V call is TRBV4-2, the J call TRBJ2-1; D is perhaps TRBD1 (6 bases). Germline V CDR1 and CDR2: LGHNA, YNFKEQ. Trimming shortened V by 7 bases and J by 5 bases, and 9 bases separated the two germline ends. The CDR3 contains 12 residues. Written as DNA, the CDR3 is TGTGCCAGCAAGACAGGTAACAATGAGCAGTTCTTC. It specifies CASKTGNNEQFF.

CDR3 loop: CASSEEGTNTEAFF. The CDR3 DNA sequence: TGTGCCAGCAGTGAAGAAGGGACTAACACTGAAGCTTTCTTT. The rearrangement uses TRBV6-1 and TRBJ1-1; TRBD1 might be the D (5 bases). This CDR3 has 14 amino acids. The V end lost 1 base, the J end lost 2 bases, and 8 bases lay between the germline ends. The germline gives CDR1 MNHNS, CDR2 SASEGT.

This chain uses TRBV9 with TRBJ2-1; D is unclear. This CDR3 has 14 residues. The germline CDR1 and CDR2 sequences are SGDLS and YYNGEE. Trimming took off 2 bases at V and 5 bases at J, with 11 bases between the two ends. The CDR3 region is CASSVSLVDNEQFF. CDR3 DNA: TGTGCCAGCAGCGTTTCACTGGTGGACAATGAGCAGTTCTTC.

In its sample, this clone was seen a few times. V gene TRBV29-1 combines with J gene TRBJ2-5; 7 bases are shared with TRBD1. Per germline, CDR1 SQVTM and CDR2 ANQGSEA. V trimming: 6 bases; J trimming: 1 base; junction bases outside the gene matches: 2. The length of the CDR3 is 12 residues. CDR3 sequence (DNA): TGCAGCGTGAGGACAGGCCAAGAGACCCAGTACTTC. Protein sequence: CSVRTGQETQYF.

The J gene is TRBJ2-5, the V gene TRBV6-1; 9 bases fit TRBD1. V lost 3 bases to trimming and J lost 2 bases; unmatched junction nucleotides: 4. The CDR3 contains 15 residues. Germline V CDR1 and CDR2: MNHNS, SASEGT. The CDR3 protein is CASSDRQGEQETQYF. In DNA, the CDR3 is TGTGCCAGCAGTGATCGACAGGGGGAGCAAGAGACCCAGTACTTC.

The chain joins TRBV7-2 to TRBJ1-2; D is undetermined. The CDR3 has 12 amino acids. V was pared by 5 bases and J by 0 bases, with 4 bases between. Germline V gives CDR1 SGHTA, CDR2 FQGNSA. The CDR3: CASSLANYGYTF. DNA for the CDR3: TGTGCCAGCAGCCTCGCTAACTATGGCTACACCTTC.

J is TRBJ2-5 and V is TRBV18; possibly TRBD1 for D (6 bases). The CDR3 covers 13 residues. Trimming left V 6 bases short and J 2 bases short, with 10 bases between. The germline V gene encodes CDR1 KGHSH and CDR2 LQKENI. In nucleotides, the CDR3 is TGTGCCAGCTCCGGACAGCGACAAGAGACCCAGTACTTC. Amino acids: CASSGQRQETQYF.

J is TRBJ2-7 and V is TRBV18; perhaps TRBD2 as D (6 bases). Germline CDR1 KGHSH, CDR2 LQKENI. V lost 9 bases and J lost 2, with 20 bases in between. The CDR3 loop spans 15 amino acids. The CDR3 protein is CASTFRPGVAYEQYF. CDR3 DNA sequence: TGTGCCAGTACTTTCCGTCCGGGGGTCGCCTACGAGCAGTACTTC.

The V gene is TRBV2, the J gene TRBJ1-6; no firm D call. In germline, CDR1 is SNHLY, CDR2 FYNNEI. The CDR3 covers 11 residues. V was cut by 7 bases and J by 7 bases, with 5 bases left in between. CDR3 sequence (DNA): TGTGCCAGCACCCCAAATTCACCCCTCCACTTT. Translation gives CASTPNSPLHF.

The chain combines TRBV10-3 with TRBJ1-1; 8 nucleotides agree with TRBD1. The junction had 9 bases not matched to a gene; V was cut back by 11 bases and J by 4 bases. Germline loops: CDR1 ENHRY, CDR2 SYGVKD. This CDR3 has 13 residues. CDR3 amino acids: CAARTGSITEAFF. CDR3 coding DNA: TGTGCCGCCAGGACAGGGTCTATCACTGAAGCTTTCTTT.

The chain carries TRBV11-2 and TRBJ2-7; 12 nucleotides line up with TRBD2. Germline-derived CDR1 and CDR2 are SGHAT and FQNNGV. Trimming cost V 1 base and J 3 bases; bases outside gene matches: 4. The CDR3 consists of 16 residues. CDR3 protein: CASSLALAGGIYEQYF. The CDR3 DNA sequence: TGTGCCAGCAGCTTAGCCCTAGCGGGAGGGATCTACGAGCAGTACTTC.

As concerns this clone: At one end the junction does not follow the germline gene, possibly because of a read error. The chain uses TRBV11-2 and TRBJ1-2; tentatively, D is TRBD1 (5 bases). The CDR3 is 14 residues long. Germline assignment: CDR1 SGHAT and CDR2 FQNNGV. The CDR3 region has the DNA TGTGCCAGCAGCTTAGATACAGGAAACTATGGCTACACCTTT. Protein sequence: CASSLDTGNYGYTF.